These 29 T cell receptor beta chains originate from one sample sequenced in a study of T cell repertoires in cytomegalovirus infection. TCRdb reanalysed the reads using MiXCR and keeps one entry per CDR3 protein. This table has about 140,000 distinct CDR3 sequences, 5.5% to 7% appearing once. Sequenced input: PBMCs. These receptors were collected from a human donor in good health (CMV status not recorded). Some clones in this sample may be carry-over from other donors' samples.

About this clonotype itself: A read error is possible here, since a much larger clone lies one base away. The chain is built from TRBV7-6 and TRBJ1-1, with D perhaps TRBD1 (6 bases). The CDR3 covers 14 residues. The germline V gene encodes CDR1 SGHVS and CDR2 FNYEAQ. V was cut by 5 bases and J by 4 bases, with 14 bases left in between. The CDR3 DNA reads TGTGCCAGCAGCCGGGGGGGGGGGGCCACTGAAGCTTTCTTT. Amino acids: CASSRGGGATEAFF.

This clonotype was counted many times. The CDR3 bases are TGTGCCAGCAGTTTAACGGGCTTGTTCGCGAACACCGGGGAGCTGTTTTTT. Protein product: CASSLTGLFANTGELFF. The chain employs TRBV28 and TRBJ2-2; the D is unclear. The CDR3 length is 17 residues. Germline values: CDR1 MDHEN, CDR2 SYDVKM. V lost 2 bases and J lost 0, with 13 bases in between.

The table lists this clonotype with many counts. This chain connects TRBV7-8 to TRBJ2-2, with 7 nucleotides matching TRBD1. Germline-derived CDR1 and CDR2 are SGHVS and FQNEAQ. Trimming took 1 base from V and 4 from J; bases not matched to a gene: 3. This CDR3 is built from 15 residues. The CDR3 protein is CASSLVQGPTGELFF. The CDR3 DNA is TGTGCCAGCAGCTTAGTACAGGGGCCCACCGGGGAGCTGTTTTTT.

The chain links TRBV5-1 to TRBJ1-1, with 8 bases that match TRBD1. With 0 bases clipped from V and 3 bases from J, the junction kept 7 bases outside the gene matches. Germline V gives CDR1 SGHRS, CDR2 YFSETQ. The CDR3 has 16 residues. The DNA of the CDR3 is TGCGCCAGCAGCTTGGATCGCAGGGGGCCGGACACTGAAGCTTTCTTT. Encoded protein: CASSLDRRGPDTEAFF.

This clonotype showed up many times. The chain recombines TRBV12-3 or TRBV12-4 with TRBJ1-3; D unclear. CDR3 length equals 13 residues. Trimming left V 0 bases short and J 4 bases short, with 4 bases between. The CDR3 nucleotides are TGTGCCAGCAGTTTAGCGCGGGGAAACACCATATATTTT. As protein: CASSLARGNTIYF.

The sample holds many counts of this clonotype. CDR3 nucleotide sequence: TGTGCCAGCAGTCCCTTTGTGGGGTTCTCTGGAAACACCATATATTTT. Translating it yields CASSPFVGFSGNTIYF. The J gene is TRBJ1-3, the V gene TRBV7-2; D is uncertain. The CDR3 sequence is 16 residues long. Germline CDR1 reads SGHTA; CDR2 reads FQGNSA. The V gene lost 6 bases and the J gene lost 0 bases, with 15 bases spanning the gap.

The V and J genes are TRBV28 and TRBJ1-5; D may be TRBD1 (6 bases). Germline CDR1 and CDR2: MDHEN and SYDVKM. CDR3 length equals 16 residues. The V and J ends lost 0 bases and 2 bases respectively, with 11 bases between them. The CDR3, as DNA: TGTGCCAGCAGTTTATGGGGGGGCGCGGGCAATCAGCCCCAGCATTTT. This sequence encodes CASSLWGGAGNQPQHF.

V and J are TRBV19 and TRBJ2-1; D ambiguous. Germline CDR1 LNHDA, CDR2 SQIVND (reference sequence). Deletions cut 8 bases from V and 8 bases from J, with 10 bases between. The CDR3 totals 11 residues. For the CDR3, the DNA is TGTGCCAGTGACGGTTTCGATGAGCAGTTCTTC. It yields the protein CASDGFDEQFF.

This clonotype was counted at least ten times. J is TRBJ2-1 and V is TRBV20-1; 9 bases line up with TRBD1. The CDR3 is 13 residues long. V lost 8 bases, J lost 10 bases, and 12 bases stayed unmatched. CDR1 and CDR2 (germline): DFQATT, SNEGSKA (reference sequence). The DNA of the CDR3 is TGCAGTTTCCGGACAGGGGTTCGAAGCGAGCAGTTCTTC. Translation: CSFRTGVRSEQFF.

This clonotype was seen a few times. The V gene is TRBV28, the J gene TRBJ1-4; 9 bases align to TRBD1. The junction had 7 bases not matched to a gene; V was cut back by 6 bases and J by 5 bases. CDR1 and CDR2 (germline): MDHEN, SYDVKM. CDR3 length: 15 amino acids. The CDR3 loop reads CASRSTGTGNEKLFF. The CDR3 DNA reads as TGTGCCAGCAGATCCACCGGGACAGGGAATGAAAAACTGTTTTTT.

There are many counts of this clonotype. The CDR3 DNA is TGTGCCAGCAGCTTAGGGGAAGGATGGAACACTGAAGCTTTCTTT. Encoded protein: CASSLGEGWNTEAFF. This chain connects TRBV7-9 to TRBJ1-1; D gene ambiguous. This CDR3 is built from 15 residues. Trimming cost V 1 base and J 1 base, with 10 bases left between them. Looked up from germline, CDR1 is SEHNR and CDR2 is FQNEAQ (reference sequence). Combining the CDR3 with reference TRBV7-9 and TRBJ1-1 gives the whole variable domain DTGVSQNPRHKITKRGQNVTFRCDPISEHNRLYWYRQTLGQGPEFLTYFQNEAQLEKSRLLSDRFSAERPKGSFSTLEIQRTEQGDSAMYLCASSLGEGWNTEAFFGQGTRLTVV.

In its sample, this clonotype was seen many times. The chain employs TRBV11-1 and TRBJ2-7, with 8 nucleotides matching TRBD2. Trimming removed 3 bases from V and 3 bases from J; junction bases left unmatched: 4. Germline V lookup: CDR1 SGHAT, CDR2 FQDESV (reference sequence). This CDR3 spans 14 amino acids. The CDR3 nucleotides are TGTGCCAGCAGCTTTCGGGGGGGCCACTACGAGCAGTACTTC. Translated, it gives CASSFRGGHYEQYF.

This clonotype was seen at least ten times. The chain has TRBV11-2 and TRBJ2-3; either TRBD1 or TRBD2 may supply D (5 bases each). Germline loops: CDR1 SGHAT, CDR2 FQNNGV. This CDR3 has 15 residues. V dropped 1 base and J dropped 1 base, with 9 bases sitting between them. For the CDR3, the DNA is TGTGCCAGCAGCTTAGGGCAGGGAGGCACAGATACGCAGTATTTT. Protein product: CASSLGQGGTDTQYF. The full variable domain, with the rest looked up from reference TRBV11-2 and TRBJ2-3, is EAGVAQSPRYKIIEKRQSVAFWCNPISGHATLYWYQQILGQGPKLLIQFQNNGVVDDSQLPKDRFSAERLKGVDSTLKIQPAKLEDSAVYLCASSLGQGGTDTQYFGPGTRLTVL.

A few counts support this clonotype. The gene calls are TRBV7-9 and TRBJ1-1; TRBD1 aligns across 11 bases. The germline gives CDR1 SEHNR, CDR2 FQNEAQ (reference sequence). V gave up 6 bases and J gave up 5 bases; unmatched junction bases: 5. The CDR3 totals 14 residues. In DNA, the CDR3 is TGTGCCAGCAGTCGAGGACAGGGGGCGACTGAAGCTTTCTTT. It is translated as CASSRGQGATEAFF. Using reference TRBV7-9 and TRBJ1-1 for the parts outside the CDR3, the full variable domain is DTGVSQNPRHKITKRGQNVTFRCDPISEHNRLYWYRQTLGQGPEFLTYFQNEAQLEKSRLLSDRFSAERPKGSFSTLEIQRTEQGDSAMYLCASSRGQGATEAFFGQGTRLTVV.

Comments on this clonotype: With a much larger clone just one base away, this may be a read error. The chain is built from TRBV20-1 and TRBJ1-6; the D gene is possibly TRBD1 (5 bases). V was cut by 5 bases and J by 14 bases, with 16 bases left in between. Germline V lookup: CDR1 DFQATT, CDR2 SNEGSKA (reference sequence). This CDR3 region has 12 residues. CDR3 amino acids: CSASAKGSSLHF. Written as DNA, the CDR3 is TGCAGTGCTTCGGCCAAGGGGAGCTCCCTCCACTTT.

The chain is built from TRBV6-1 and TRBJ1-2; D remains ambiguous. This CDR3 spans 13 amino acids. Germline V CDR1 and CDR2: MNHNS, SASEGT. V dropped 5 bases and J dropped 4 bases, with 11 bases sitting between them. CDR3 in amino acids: CASSPDGTYGYTF. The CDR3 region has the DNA TGTGCCAGCAGTCCGGACGGAACCTATGGCTACACCTTC.

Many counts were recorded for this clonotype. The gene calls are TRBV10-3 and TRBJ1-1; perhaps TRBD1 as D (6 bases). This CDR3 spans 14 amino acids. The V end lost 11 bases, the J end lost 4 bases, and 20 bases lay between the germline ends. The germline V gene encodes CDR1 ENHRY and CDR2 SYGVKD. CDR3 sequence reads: CAVVRDTARTEAFF. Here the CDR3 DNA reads TGTGCCGTTGTCCGGGACACGGCCCGCACTGAAGCTTTCTTT.

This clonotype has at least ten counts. The DNA for the CDR3 is TGCGCCAGCAGCTTGCTCGGGGGGGCTCGCGATGAGCAGTTCTTC. Its translation: CASSLLGGARDEQFF. This chain links TRBV5-1 with TRBJ2-1, with TRBD2 matching 8 bases. The trim removed 1 base at V and 8 bases at J, leaving 8 bases unmatched. This CDR3 region has 15 residues. The germline CDR1 and CDR2 sequences are SGHRS and YFSETQ.

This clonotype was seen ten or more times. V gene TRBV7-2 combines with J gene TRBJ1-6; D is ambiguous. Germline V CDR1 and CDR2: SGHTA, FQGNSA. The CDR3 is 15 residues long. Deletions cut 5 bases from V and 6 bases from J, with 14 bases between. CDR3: CASSPDSGGNSPLHF. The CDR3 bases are TGTGCCAGCAGCCCTGACTCCGGTGGTAATTCACCCCTCCACTTT. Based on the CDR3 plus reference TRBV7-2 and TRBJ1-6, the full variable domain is GAGVSQSPSNKVTEKGKDVELRCDPISGHTALYWYRQSLGQGLEFLIYFQGNSAPDKSGLPSDRFSAERTGGSVSTLTIQRTQQEDSAVYLCASSPDSGGNSPLHFGNGTRLTVT.

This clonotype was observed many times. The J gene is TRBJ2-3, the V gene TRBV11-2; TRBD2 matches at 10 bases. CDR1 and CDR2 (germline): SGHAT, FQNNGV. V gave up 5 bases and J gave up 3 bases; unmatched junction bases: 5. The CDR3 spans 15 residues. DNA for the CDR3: TGTGCCAGCAGCACCCGAGCGGGGGGGACAGATACGCAGTATTTT. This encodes CASSTRAGGTDTQYF.

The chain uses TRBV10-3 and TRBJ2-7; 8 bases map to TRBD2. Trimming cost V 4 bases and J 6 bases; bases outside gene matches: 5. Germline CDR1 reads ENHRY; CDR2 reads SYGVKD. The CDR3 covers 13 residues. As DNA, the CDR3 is TGTGCCATCAGTGGAGCGGGGGTTGGCGAGCAGTACTTC. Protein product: CAISGAGVGEQYF.

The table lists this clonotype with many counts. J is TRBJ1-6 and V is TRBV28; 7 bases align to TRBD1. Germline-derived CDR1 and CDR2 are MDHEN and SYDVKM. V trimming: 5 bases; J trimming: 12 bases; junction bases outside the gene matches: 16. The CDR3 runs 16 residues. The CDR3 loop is CASSPSTGRVFKPLHF. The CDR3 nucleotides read TGTGCCAGCAGTCCGTCGACAGGGCGGGTATTCAAACCCCTCCACTTT.

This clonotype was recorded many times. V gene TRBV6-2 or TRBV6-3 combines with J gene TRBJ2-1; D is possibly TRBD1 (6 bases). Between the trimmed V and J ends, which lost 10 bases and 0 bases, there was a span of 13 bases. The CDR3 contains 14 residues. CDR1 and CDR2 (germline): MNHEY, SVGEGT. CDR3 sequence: CAIKGGISYNEQFF. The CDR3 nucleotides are TGTGCCATCAAAGGGGGAATCTCCTACAATGAGCAGTTCTTC.

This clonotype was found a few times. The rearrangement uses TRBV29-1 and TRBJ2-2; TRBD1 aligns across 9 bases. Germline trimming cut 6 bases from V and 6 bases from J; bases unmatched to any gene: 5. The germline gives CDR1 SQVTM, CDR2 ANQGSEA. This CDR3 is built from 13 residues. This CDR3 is CSVRGQGSGELFF. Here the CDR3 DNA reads TGCAGCGTCCGGGGACAGGGCTCCGGGGAGCTGTTTTTT.

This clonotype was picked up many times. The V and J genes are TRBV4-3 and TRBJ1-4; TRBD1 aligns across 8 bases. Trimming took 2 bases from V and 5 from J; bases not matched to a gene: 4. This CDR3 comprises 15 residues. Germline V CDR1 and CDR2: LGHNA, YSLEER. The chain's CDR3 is CASSQTGGGNEKLFF. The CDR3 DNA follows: TGCGCCAGCAGCCAAACAGGGGGGGGGAATGAAAAACTGTTTTTT.

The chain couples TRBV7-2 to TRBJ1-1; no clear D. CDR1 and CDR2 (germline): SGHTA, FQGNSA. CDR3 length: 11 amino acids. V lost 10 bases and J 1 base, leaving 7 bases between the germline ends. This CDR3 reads CATGWNTEAFF. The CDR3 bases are TGTGCCACCGGATGGAACACTGAAGCTTTCTTT.

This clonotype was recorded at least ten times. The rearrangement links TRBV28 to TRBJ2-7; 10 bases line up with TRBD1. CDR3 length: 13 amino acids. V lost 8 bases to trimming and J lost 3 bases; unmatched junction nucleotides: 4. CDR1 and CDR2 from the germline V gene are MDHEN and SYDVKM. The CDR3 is CASRGTGVYEQYF. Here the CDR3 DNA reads TGTGCCAGCCGAGGGACAGGGGTCTACGAGCAGTACTTC.

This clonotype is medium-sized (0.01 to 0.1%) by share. Here the CDR3 DNA reads TGTGCCAGCACCCCAGGGGTAGGCAGGGTAAACACTGAAGCTTTCTTT. Protein: CASTPGVGRVNTEAFF. This chain uses TRBV7-2 with TRBJ1-1, with D tentatively TRBD1 (6 bases). The CDR3 has 16 residues. Trimming shortened V by 7 bases and J by 2 bases, and 20 bases separated the two germline ends. Germline V lookup: CDR1 SGHTA, CDR2 FQGNSA.

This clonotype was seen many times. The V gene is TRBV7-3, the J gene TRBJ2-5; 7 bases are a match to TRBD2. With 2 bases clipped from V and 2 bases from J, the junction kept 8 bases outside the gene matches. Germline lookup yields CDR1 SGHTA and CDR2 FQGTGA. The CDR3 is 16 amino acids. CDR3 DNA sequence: TGTGCCAGCAGCTTATTTGGGGGGGATATTCAAGAGACCCAGTACTTC. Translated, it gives CASSLFGGDIQETQYF.